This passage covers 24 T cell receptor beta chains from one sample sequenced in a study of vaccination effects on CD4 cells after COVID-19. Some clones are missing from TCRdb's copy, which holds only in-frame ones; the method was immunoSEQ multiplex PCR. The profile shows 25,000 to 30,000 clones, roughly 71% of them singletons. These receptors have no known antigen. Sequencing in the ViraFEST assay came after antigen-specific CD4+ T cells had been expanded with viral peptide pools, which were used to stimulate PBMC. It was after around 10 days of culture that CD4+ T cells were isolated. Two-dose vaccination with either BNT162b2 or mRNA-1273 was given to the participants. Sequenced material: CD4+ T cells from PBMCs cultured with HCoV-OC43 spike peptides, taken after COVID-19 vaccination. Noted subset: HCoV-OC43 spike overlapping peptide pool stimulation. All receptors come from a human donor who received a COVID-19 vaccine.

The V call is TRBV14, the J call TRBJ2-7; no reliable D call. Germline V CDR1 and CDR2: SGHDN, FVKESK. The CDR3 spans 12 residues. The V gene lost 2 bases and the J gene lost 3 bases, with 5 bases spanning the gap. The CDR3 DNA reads TGTGCCAGCAGCCAAAGTGGCTACGAGCAGTACTTC. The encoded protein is CASSQSGYEQYF.

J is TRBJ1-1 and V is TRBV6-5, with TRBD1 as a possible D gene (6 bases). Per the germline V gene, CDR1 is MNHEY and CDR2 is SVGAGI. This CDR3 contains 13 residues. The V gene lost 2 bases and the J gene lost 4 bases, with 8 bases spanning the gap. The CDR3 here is CASSYRGGTEAFF. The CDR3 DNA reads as TGTGCCAGCAGTTACCGAGGGGGCACTGAAGCTTTCTTT.

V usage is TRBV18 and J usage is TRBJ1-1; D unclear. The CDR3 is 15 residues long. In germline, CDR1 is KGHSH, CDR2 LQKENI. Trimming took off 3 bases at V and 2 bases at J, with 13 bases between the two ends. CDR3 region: CASSPYDPRNTEAFF. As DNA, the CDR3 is TGTGCCAGCTCACCCTACGACCCTAGAAACACTGAAGCTTTCTTT. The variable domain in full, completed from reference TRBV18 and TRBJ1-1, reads NAGVMQNPRHLVRRRGQEARLRCSPMKGHSHVYWYRQLPEEGLKFMVYLQKENIIDESGMPKERFSAEFPKEGPSILRIQQVVRGDSAAYFCASSPYDPRNTEAFFGQGTRLTVV.

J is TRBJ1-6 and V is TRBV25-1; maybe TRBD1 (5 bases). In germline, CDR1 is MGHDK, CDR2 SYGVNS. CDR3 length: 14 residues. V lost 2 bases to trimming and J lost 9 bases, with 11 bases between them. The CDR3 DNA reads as TGTGCCAGCAGTGAAAGCATGGGGGGTTCACCCCTCCACTTT. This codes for CASSESMGGSPLHF.

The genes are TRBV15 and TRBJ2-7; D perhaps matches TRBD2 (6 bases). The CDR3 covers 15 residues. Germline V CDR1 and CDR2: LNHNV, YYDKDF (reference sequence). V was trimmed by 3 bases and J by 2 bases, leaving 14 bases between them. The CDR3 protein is CATSSDRRGAYEQYF. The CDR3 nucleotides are TGTGCCACCAGCAGCGATCGGAGGGGCGCCTACGAGCAGTACTTC.

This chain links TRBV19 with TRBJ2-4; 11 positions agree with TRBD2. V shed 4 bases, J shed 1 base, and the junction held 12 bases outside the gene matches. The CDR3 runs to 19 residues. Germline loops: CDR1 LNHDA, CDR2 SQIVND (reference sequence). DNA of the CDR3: TGTGCCAGTAGTACCGGAGTACTAGCGGGAGTTAGGGCCAAAAACATTCAGTACTTC. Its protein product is CASSTGVLAGVRAKNIQYF.

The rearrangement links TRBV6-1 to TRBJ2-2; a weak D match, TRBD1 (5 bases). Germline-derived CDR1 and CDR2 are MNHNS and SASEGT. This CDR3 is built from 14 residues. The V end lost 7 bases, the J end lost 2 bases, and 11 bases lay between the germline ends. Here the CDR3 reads CASILDRNTGELFF. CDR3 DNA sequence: TGTGCCAGCATCCTCGACAGAAACACCGGGGAGCTGTTTTTT.

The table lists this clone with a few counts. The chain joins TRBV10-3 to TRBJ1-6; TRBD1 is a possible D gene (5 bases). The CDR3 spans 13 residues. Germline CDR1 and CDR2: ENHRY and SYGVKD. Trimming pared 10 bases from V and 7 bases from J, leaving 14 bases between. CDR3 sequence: CATGGTLNSPLHF. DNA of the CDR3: TGTGCCACCGGAGGGACCCTCAATTCACCCCTCCACTTT.

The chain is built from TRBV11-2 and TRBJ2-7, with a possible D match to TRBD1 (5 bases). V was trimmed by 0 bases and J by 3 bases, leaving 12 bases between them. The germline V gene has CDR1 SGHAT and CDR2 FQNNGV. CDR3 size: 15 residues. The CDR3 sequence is CASSLDQGWIYEQYF. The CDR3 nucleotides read TGTGCCAGCAGCTTAGATCAGGGTTGGATCTACGAGCAGTACTTC.

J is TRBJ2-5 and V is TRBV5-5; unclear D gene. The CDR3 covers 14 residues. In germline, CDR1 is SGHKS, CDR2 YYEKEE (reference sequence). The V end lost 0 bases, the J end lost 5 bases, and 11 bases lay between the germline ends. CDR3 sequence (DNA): TGTGCCAGCAGCTTGGAGGTAGAAGGGGAGACCCAGTACTTC. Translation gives CASSLEVEGETQYF.

As DNA, the CDR3 is TGCGCCAGCAGCCTCTGGGGGGACTCCGCTTGGCTGTTTTTT. This sequence encodes CASSLWGDSAWLFF. This chain connects TRBV5-1 to TRBJ2-2, with a weak D call TRBD2 (6 bases). Germline CDR1 is SGHRS and CDR2 is YFSETQ. CDR3 length: 14 amino acids. V lost 4 bases, J lost 13 bases, and 20 bases lay in between.

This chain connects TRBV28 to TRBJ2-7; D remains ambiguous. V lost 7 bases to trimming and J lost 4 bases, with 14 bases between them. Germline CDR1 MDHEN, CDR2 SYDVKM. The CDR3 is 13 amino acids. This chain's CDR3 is CASMGGVIYEQYF. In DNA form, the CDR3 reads TGTGCCAGCATGGGTGGGGTAATTTACGAGCAGTACTTC.

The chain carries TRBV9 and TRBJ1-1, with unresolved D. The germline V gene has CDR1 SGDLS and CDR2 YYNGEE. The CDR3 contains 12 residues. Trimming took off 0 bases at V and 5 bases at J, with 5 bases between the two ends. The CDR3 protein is CASSVGETEAFF. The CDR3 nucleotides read TGTGCCAGCAGCGTAGGAGAAACTGAAGCTTTCTTT.

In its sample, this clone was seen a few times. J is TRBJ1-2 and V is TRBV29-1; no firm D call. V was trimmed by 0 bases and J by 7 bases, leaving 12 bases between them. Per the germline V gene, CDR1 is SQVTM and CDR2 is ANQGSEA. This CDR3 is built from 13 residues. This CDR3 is CSVEDQARVGYTF. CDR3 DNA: TGCAGCGTTGAAGATCAAGCACGCGTTGGCTACACCTTC.

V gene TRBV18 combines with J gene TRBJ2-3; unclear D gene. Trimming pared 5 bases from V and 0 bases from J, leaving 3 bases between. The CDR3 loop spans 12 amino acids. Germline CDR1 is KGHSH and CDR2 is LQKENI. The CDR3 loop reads CASSTSTDTQYF. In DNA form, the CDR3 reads TGTGCCAGCTCAACCAGCACAGATACGCAGTATTTT.

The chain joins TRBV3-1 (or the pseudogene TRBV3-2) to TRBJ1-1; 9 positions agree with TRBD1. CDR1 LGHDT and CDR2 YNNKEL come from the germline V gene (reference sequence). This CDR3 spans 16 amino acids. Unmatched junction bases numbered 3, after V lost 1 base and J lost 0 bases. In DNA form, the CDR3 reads TGTGCCAGCAGCCAAGGGGGGACAGGGATGAACACTGAAGCTTTCTTT. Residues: CASSQGGTGMNTEAFF.

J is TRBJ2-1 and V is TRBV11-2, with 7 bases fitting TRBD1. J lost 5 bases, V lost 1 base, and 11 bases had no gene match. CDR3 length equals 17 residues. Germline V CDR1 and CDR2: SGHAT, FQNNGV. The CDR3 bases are TGTGCCAGCAGCTTAGGGGGGACAGCGCTTCTCAACAATGAGCAGTTCTTC. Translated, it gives CASSLGGTALLNNEQFF.

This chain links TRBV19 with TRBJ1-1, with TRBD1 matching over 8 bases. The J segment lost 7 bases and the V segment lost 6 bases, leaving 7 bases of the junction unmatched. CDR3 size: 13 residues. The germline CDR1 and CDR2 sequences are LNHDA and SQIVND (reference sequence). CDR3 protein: CASSSTGGVEAFF. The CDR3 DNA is TGTGCCAGTAGCTCCACAGGGGGTGTTGAAGCTTTCTTT.

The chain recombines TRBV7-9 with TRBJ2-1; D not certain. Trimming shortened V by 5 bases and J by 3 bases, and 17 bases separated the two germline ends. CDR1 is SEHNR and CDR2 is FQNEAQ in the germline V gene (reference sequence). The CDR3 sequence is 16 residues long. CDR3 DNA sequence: TGTGCCAGCAGCCCCGGAGTGGGGTTAAACTACAATGAGCAGTTCTTC. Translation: CASSPGVGLNYNEQFF.

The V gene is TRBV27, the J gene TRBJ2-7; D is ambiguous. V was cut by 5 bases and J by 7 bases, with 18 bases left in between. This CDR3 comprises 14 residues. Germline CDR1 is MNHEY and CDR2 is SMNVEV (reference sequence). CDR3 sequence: CASSGVGSSREQYF. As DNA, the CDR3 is TGTGCCAGCAGTGGGGTGGGGTCTAGTCGGGAGCAGTACTTC.

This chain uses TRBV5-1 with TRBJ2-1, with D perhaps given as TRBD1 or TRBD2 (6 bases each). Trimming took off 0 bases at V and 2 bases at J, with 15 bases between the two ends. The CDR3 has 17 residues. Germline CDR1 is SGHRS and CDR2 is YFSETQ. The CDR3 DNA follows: TGCGCCAGCAGCTTGGTGGGGGGCCTAGGACCCTACAATGAGCAGTTCTTC. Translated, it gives CASSLVGGLGPYNEQFF.

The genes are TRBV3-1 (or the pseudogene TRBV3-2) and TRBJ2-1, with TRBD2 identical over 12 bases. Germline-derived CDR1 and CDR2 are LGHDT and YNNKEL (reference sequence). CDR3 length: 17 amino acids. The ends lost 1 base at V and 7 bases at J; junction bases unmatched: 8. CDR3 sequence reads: CASSQGLASGGVNEQFF. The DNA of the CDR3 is TGTGCCAGCAGCCAAGGTCTCGCTAGCGGGGGGGTTAATGAGCAGTTCTTC.

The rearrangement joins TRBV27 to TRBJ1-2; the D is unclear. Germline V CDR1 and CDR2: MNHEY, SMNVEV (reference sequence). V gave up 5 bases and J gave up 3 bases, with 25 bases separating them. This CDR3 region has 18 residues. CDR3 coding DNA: TGTGCCAGCAGTCCACTTACCGGAATTTACCTACCTCACTATGGCTACACCTTC. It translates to CASSPLTGIYLPHYGYTF.

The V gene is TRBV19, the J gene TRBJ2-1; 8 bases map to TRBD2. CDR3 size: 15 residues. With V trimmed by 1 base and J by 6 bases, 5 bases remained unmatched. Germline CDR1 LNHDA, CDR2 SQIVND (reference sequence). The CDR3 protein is CASSIAATSVNEQFF. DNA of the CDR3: TGTGCCAGTAGTATAGCTGCGACTAGCGTCAATGAGCAGTTCTTC.